This T cell receptor (beta chain) was identified during a study of radiotherapy plus CTLA-4 blockade in lung cancer. At the level of the study: Among all patients, 18% showed objective responses, while roughly 28% had disease control. General study results and limits: Early clone dynamics of blood T cells, plus interferon-beta, reportedly predicted response best. Radiotherapy was combined with ipilimumab, and tumor-derived TCR clones then expanded in blood.

Germline trimming cut 5 bases from V and 8 bases from J; bases unmatched to any gene: 13. The length of the CDR3 is 16 residues. Germline lookup yields CDR1 SEHNR and CDR2 FQNEAQ (reference sequence). With regard to this clone: What it binds is not known.

The repertoire was sequenced with immunoSEQ multiplex PCR; TCRdb's copy has only in-frame clones and lacks some. The sample has 85,000 to 90,000 clones, 55% to 75% seen once. This chain uses TRBV7-9 with TRBJ1-4; TRBD1 matches 8 bases. The sample in question was peripheral blood, obtained from a patient treated with radiotherapy plus ipilimumab. The clonotype comes from a human donor with non-small cell lung cancer that progressed on radiotherapy plus ipilimumab. The CDR3 sequence: CASSELQGAESEKLFF. CDR3 coding DNA: TGTGCCAGCAGCGAACTTCAGGGGGCGGAATCAGAAAAACTGTTTTTT.